The 29 T cell receptor beta chains below come from one sample, sequenced in a study of early T cells in non-severe SARS-CoV-2 infection. TCRdb reprocessed the 5' RACE reads with MiXCR, giving one entry per CDR3 protein. The sample has some 27,000 distinct CDR3 sequences, approximately 4.8% seen once; the top ten hold about 9.4%. Input material: whole blood. These receptor sequences come from an adult who was a healthcare worker with PCR-confirmed SARS-CoV-2 infection or an uninfected control (not recorded which).

The chain couples TRBV23-1 to TRBJ2-7, with D hard to call. TRBV23-1 is identified as an open reading frame with a role that is uncertain. The CDR3 is 15 amino acids. V lost 8 bases and J lost 0, with 17 bases in between. The CDR3 spells CASPSLVESSYEQYF. CDR3 in DNA: TGCGCCAGCCCATCCTTGGTTGAGAGCTCCTACGAGCAGTACTTC.

V is TRBV19 and J is TRBJ2-2; 13 nucleotides agree with TRBD2. The CDR3 has 17 amino acids. Unmatched junction bases numbered 8, after V lost 6 bases and J lost 4 bases. Germline V gene data show CDR1 as LNHDA and CDR2 as SQIVND (reference sequence). This CDR3 is CASRRLAGGSSTGELFF. In nucleotides, the CDR3 is TGTGCCAGTAGAAGACTAGCGGGAGGATCTTCCACCGGGGAGCTGTTTTTT.

This clonotype has ten or more counts. The chain combines TRBV29-1 with TRBJ2-7, with D possibly being TRBD1 (6 bases). V was trimmed by 7 bases and J by 3 bases, leaving 13 bases between them. CDR1 and CDR2 (germline): SQVTM, ANQGSEA. There are 12 residues in the CDR3. The CDR3 protein is CSGGHSLYEQYF. DNA of the CDR3: TGCAGCGGGGGACACTCCCTCTACGAGCAGTACTTC.

Many counts were recorded for this clonotype. The chain is built from TRBV27 and TRBJ2-3; TRBD2 might be the D (5 bases). Germline CDR1 MNHEY, CDR2 SMNVEV (reference sequence). The CDR3 has 14 residues. V was clipped by 2 bases and J by 6 bases, with 12 bases between them. The CDR3 protein is CASSLGLNGDTQYF. CDR3 coding DNA: TGTGCCAGCAGTTTAGGACTGAACGGGGATACGCAGTATTTT.

In its sample, this clonotype was seen many times. The gene calls are TRBV11-3 and TRBJ2-1; unclear D gene. CDR1 and CDR2 from the germline V gene are SGHNT and YENEEA. Trimming shortened V by 6 bases and J by 7 bases, and 13 bases separated the two germline ends. The CDR3 extends over 13 amino acids. The CDR3 DNA follows: TGTGCCAGCAGTTTGGGCCCCCGGAATGAGCAGTTCTTC. Translation gives CASSLGPRNEQFF. The variable domain in full, with the rest retrieved from reference TRBV11-3 and TRBJ2-1, is EAGVVQSPRYKIIEKKQPVAFWCNPISGHNTLYWYLQNLGQGPELLIRYENEEAVDDSQLPKDRFSAERLKGVDSTLKIQPAELGDSAVYLCASSLGPRNEQFFGPGTRLTVL.

This clonotype was seen repeatedly, ten times or more. The chain has TRBV29-1 and TRBJ1-1, with 7 bases lining up with TRBD1. V shed 7 bases and J 1 base; nucleotides not matched to a gene: 9. There are 14 residues in the CDR3. Germline CDR1 is SQVTM and CDR2 is ANQGSEA. CDR3 in DNA: TGCAGCGCCAGGGACAGAGCACGGAACACTGAAGCTTTCTTT. It yields the protein CSARDRARNTEAFF.

This clonotype was counted ten times or more. This chain links TRBV5-4 with TRBJ1-3; D gene ambiguous. Germline V gene sequence: CDR1 SGHNT, CDR2 YYREEE (reference sequence). V was clipped by 2 bases and J by 2 bases, with 5 bases between them. This CDR3 is built from 13 residues. CDR3 loop: CASSLDPGNTIYF. CDR3 in DNA: TGTGCCAGCAGCTTAGACCCTGGAAACACCATATATTTT.

There are many counts of this clonotype. This chain uses TRBV27 with TRBJ1-5, with D perhaps matching TRBD1 (5 bases). Trimming cost V 3 bases and J 0 bases, with 9 bases left between them. Germline loops: CDR1 MNHEY, CDR2 SMNVEV (reference sequence). This CDR3 comprises 15 residues. The CDR3 nucleotides read TGTGCCAGCAGTTTCTCCAGGGCTAGCAATCAGCCCCAGCATTTT. This sequence encodes CASSFSRASNQPQHF.

The chain combines TRBV6-5 with TRBJ1-1; 9 bases are shared with TRBD1. V shed 6 bases and J 6 bases; nucleotides not matched to a gene: 2. This CDR3 region has 12 residues. Germline assignment: CDR1 MNHEY and CDR2 SVGAGI. This CDR3 is CASRRTGAEAFF. CDR3 nucleotide sequence: TGTGCCAGCAGACGGACAGGGGCTGAAGCTTTCTTT.

In its sample, this clonotype was seen many times. The CDR3 DNA sequence: TGTGCCAGCAGTGAAGGGACAGGGAATAATTCACCCCTCCACTTT. It specifies CASSEGTGNNSPLHF. The chain uses TRBV6-1 and TRBJ1-6, with 8 bases lining up with TRBD1. From germline, CDR1 is MNHNS and CDR2 SASEGT. The V gene end was trimmed by 1 base and the J gene end by 5 bases; junction bases not matched to a gene: 1. There are 15 residues in the CDR3.

This clonotype was recorded many times. The chain employs TRBV9 and TRBJ1-2; maybe TRBD1 (5 bases). The CDR3 is 15 residues long. V was cut by 0 bases and J by 4 bases, with 13 bases left in between. Germline V CDR1 and CDR2: SGDLS, YYNGEE. The chain's CDR3 is CASSVAPGAGYGYTF. For the CDR3, the DNA is TGTGCCAGCAGCGTAGCTCCCGGGGCAGGCTATGGCTACACCTTC.

The table lists this clonotype with a few counts. The chain recombines TRBV7-9 with TRBJ1-5, with 8 nucleotides matching TRBD1. V lost 2 bases, J lost 4 bases, and 4 bases stayed unmatched. The CDR3 is made up of 15 amino acids. CDR1 and CDR2 (germline): SEHNR, FQNEAQ (reference sequence). DNA of the CDR3: TGTGCCAGCAGCTTATACGGACAGGGAAATCAGCCCCAGCATTTT. It yields the protein CASSLYGQGNQPQHF.

Ten or more counts support this clonotype. This chain links TRBV6-2 or TRBV6-3 with TRBJ2-1, with TRBD2 as a possible D gene (6 bases). This CDR3 spans 16 amino acids. CDR1 is MNHEY, CDR2 SVGEGT, per germline. Trimming removed 2 bases at V and 9 bases at J, with 20 bases between. DNA for the CDR3: TGTGCCAGCAGTTACCGGGGCGGGACCCAAACGATTGAGCAGTTCTTC. As protein: CASSYRGGTQTIEQFF.

This clonotype is labeled as medium-sized. The chain has TRBV10-1 and TRBJ2-3, with a weak D call TRBD2 (5 bases). Trimming took 6 bases from V and 5 from J, leaving 12 bases between them. CDR3 length equals 13 residues. CDR1 is WNHNN, CDR2 SYGVQD, per germline (reference sequence). This CDR3 reads CASSSGVKDTQYF. CDR3 nucleotide sequence: TGCGCCAGCAGCAGCGGTGTTAAAGATACGCAGTATTTT.

This clonotype occurred many times. The genes are TRBV12-3 or TRBV12-4 and TRBJ2-7; TRBD2 matches 12 bases. Trimming cost V 3 bases and J 3 bases; bases outside gene matches: 6. The CDR3 has 16 residues. CDR3 in DNA: TGTGCCAGCAGTTTGGCTAGCGGGGGGGAGGGCTACGAGCAGTACTTC. Its protein is CASSLASGGEGYEQYF.

The sample holds many counts of this clonotype. The rearrangement uses TRBV20-1 and TRBJ1-6; 9 bases are shared with TRBD1. CDR3 length equals 16 residues. J was trimmed by 5 bases and V by 3 bases; bases with no gene match: 8. The germline V gene encodes CDR1 DFQATT and CDR2 SNEGSKA (reference sequence). Here the CDR3 reads CSARPTGGRDNSPLHF. CDR3 DNA sequence: TGCAGTGCTAGGCCCACAGGGGGCAGAGATAATTCACCCCTCCACTTT.

This clonotype showed up many times. The V call is TRBV11-3, the J call TRBJ2-1; D is uncertain. Germline V gene sequence: CDR1 SGHNT, CDR2 YENEEA. The ends were cut back, 5 bases at V and 6 bases at J, with 11 bases in the middle. This CDR3 has 13 amino acids. The CDR3 reads CASSQGPPNEQFF. DNA for the CDR3: TGTGCCAGCAGCCAAGGGCCCCCCAATGAGCAGTTCTTC.

The sample holds many counts of this clonotype. The V gene is TRBV2, the J gene TRBJ1-6; D unclear. The CDR3 runs 15 residues. Germline assignment: CDR1 SNHLY and CDR2 FYNNEI. V lost 6 bases to trimming and J lost 9 bases, with 18 bases between them. CDR3 bases: TGTGCCAGCAGACCCGGGCGAGGGTCATTTTCACCCCTCCACTTT. Translated, it gives CASRPGRGSFSPLHF.

This clonotype has a count of ten or more. The chain combines TRBV27 with TRBJ2-5, with 7 nucleotides matching TRBD1. Germline-derived CDR1 and CDR2 are MNHEY and SMNVEV (reference sequence). The CDR3 has 14 amino acids. Trimming took 5 bases from V and 5 from J; bases not matched to a gene: 8. CDR3 in amino acids: CASSVDRVTETQYF. The CDR3 coding sequence is TGTGCCAGCAGTGTCGACAGGGTGACGGAGACCCAGTACTTC.

This clonotype was counted at least ten times. The rearrangement joins TRBV5-1 to TRBJ1-3; D is unresolved. The V and J ends lost 0 bases and 3 bases respectively, with 10 bases between them. Germline CDR1 is SGHRS and CDR2 is YFSETQ. The CDR3 has 15 amino acids. CDR3 in amino acids: CASSLGAYGGNTIYF. Written as DNA, the CDR3 is TGCGCCAGCAGCTTGGGCGCGTACGGTGGAAACACCATATATTTT.

This clonotype was observed at least ten times. V usage is TRBV12-3 or TRBV12-4 and J usage is TRBJ2-2, with D perhaps being TRBD1 or TRBD2 (6 bases each). The V end was cut by 1 base, the J end by 5 bases, with 11 bases between. The CDR3 is 15 residues long. The CDR3 DNA is TGTGCCAGCAGTTTAGGGGGGGCCCGGACCGGGGAGCTGTTTTTT. Translated, it gives CASSLGGARTGELFF.

This clonotype was seen many times. The chain uses TRBV28 and TRBJ2-7; D remains ambiguous. This CDR3 has 12 residues. Germline V CDR1 and CDR2: MDHEN, SYDVKM. V dropped 5 bases and J dropped 2 bases, with 7 bases sitting between them. CDR3: CASSDLPYEQYF. For the CDR3, the DNA is TGTGCCAGCAGTGACCTTCCCTACGAGCAGTACTTC.

As to this clonotype: A read error may be the cause here, since a much bigger clone is one base away. The chain is built from TRBV14 and TRBJ2-1, with D perhaps matching TRBD1 (5 bases). This CDR3 spans 14 amino acids. Per germline, CDR1 SGHDN and CDR2 FVKESK. Trimming took 1 base from V and 8 from J, leaving 12 bases between them. In DNA form, the CDR3 reads TGTGCCAGCAGCCAAGTGACAGTGAACTATGAGCAGTTCTTC. Translation gives CASSQVTVNYEQFF.

This clonotype was seen at least ten times. The chain combines TRBV27 with TRBJ2-1; 11 positions agree with TRBD1. The CDR3 is made up of 15 amino acids. Losses at the gene ends were 2 bases for V and 9 bases for J; bases not matched to a gene: 6. Germline V gene sequence: CDR1 MNHEY, CDR2 SMNVEV (reference sequence). The CDR3 DNA sequence: TGTGCCAGCAGTTTAACTGGACAGGGGGCAATTGAGCAGTTCTTC. It translates to CASSLTGQGAIEQFF.

Ten or more counts support this clonotype. This chain's CDR3 is CASSVGGTAETQYF. The CDR3 nucleotides are TGTGCCAGCAGCGTAGGAGGGACAGCAGAGACCCAGTACTTC. V and J are TRBV9 and TRBJ2-5; 7 nucleotides agree with TRBD1. CDR1 and CDR2 from the germline V gene are SGDLS and YYNGEE. The CDR3 totals 14 residues. V lost 0 bases to trimming and J lost 4 bases; unmatched junction nucleotides: 3.

This clonotype has at least ten counts. The chain is built from TRBV14 and TRBJ2-5; perhaps TRBD1 as D (6 bases). Germline V lookup: CDR1 SGHDN, CDR2 FVKESK. Trimming took 1 base from V and 6 from J, leaving 21 bases between them. This CDR3 has 17 residues. In nucleotides, the CDR3 is TGTGCCAGCAGCCAAGCGAGGGGGTCCGTGACAGGCAAGACCCAGTACTTC. Amino acid sequence: CASSQARGSVTGKTQYF.

By its share, this clonotype is medium-sized. The chain recombines TRBV2 with TRBJ1-4; D gene uncertain. The CDR3 is made up of 14 amino acids. V was shortened by 1 base and J by 6 bases, with 9 bases between the two germline ends. The germline V gene has CDR1 SNHLY and CDR2 FYNNEI. As DNA, the CDR3 is TGTGCCAGCAGTGAAGGGTGGGGTGATGAAAAACTGTTTTTT. Translation: CASSEGWGDEKLFF. The complete variable domain, with remaining parts taken from reference TRBV2 and TRBJ1-4, reads EPEVTQTPSHQVTQMGQEVILRCVPISNHLYFYWYRQILGQKVEFLVSFYNNEISEKSEIFDDQFSVERPDGSNFTLKIRSTKLEDSAMYFCASSEGWGDEKLFFGSGTQLSVL.

The rearrangement uses TRBV20-1 and TRBJ2-5, with 8 bases lining up with TRBD1. CDR3 length: 14 amino acids. Germline CDR1 DFQATT, CDR2 SNEGSKA (reference sequence). V lost 5 bases, J lost 3 bases, and 8 bases stayed unmatched. The CDR3 DNA reads TGCAGTGCTCTACCACCGGGACAGGAAGAGACCCAGTACTTC. Encoded protein: CSALPPGQEETQYF.

This clonotype was observed at least ten times. The chain joins TRBV20-1 to TRBJ2-2; D is perhaps TRBD1 or TRBD2 (5 bases each). Looked up from germline, CDR1 is DFQATT and CDR2 is SNEGSKA (reference sequence). V dropped 5 bases and J dropped 6 bases, with 19 bases sitting between them. This CDR3 contains 15 residues. CDR3 nucleotide sequence: TGCAGTGCTTGGGGACCTAGCAAGGAACCCGGGGAGCTGTTTTTT. Translating gives CSAWGPSKEPGELFF.